These 29 T cell receptor beta chains originate from one sample sequenced in a study of T cell responses to AZD1222 COVID-19 vaccine. Produced via immunoSEQ multiplex PCR; TCRdb's table is partial and in-frame only. The sample lists some 200,000 clones, 91% seen once, with roughly 3.5% in the top ten. Source: peripheral blood, taken 28 days after the second AZD1222 dose. These receptor sequences come from an adult who received the AZD1222 COVID-19 vaccine.

The genes are TRBV30 and TRBJ2-2, with TRBD1 matching 7 bases. Germline CDR1 GTSNPN, CDR2 SVGIG (reference sequence). This CDR3 is 15 amino acids long. J was trimmed by 0 bases and V by 2 bases; bases with no gene match: 3. Here the CDR3 reads CAWSPGTANTGELFF. CDR3 nucleotides: TGTGCCTGGAGTCCCGGGACAGCGAACACCGGGGAGCTGTTTTTT.

J is TRBJ1-2 and V is TRBV14; D not certain. The germline CDR1 and CDR2 sequences are SGHDN and FVKESK. CDR3 length: 14 amino acids. Between the trimmed V and J ends, which lost 0 bases and 4 bases, there was a span of 9 bases. CDR3 protein: CASSQDGSGYGYTF. The CDR3 DNA reads TGTGCCAGCAGCCAAGATGGGTCCGGCTATGGCTACACCTTC.

J is TRBJ1-3 and V is TRBV4-1; D ambiguous. V was pared by 3 bases and J by 2 bases, with 17 bases between. The CDR3 is 17 amino acids. From germline, CDR1 is MGHRA and CDR2 YSYEKL. The CDR3 here is CASSQTAGMRAGNTIYF. The CDR3 DNA sequence: TGCGCCAGCAGCCAGACGGCCGGGATGAGAGCTGGAAACACCATATATTTT.

The V gene is TRBV7-3, the J gene TRBJ1-6; 10 bases fit TRBD1. The CDR3 is made up of 16 amino acids. The V segment lost 5 bases and the J segment 5 bases; nucleotides outside the gene matches: 6. CDR1 is SGHTA and CDR2 is FQGTGA in the germline V gene. In nucleotides, the CDR3 is TGTGCCAGCAGCCATGGGGACAGGGGAGATAATTCACCCCTCCACTTT. It is translated as CASSHGDRGDNSPLHF. Full variable domain (outside the CDR3, taken from reference TRBV7-3 and TRBJ1-6): GAGVSQTPSNKVTEKGKYVELRCDPISGHTALYWYRQSLGQGPEFLIYFQGTGAADDSGLPNDRFFAVRPEGSVSTLKIQRTERGDSAVYLCASSHGDRGDNSPLHFGNGTRLTVT.

The chain uses TRBV23-1 and TRBJ2-1; TRBD2 agrees at 10 bases. TRBV23-1 is given ORF status, its function remaining uncertain. CDR3 size: 18 residues. Trimming took 3 bases from V and 6 from J; bases not matched to a gene: 14. CDR3 DNA sequence: TGCGCCAGCAGTCACTCCTGGCGTGGGACTAGCGCTCCCAATGAGCAGTTCTTC. This codes for CASSHSWRGTSAPNEQFF.

The rearrangement links TRBV9 to TRBJ2-7; D uncertain. Germline V gene lookup returns CDR1 SGDLS and CDR2 YYNGEE. V was clipped by 4 bases and J by 3 bases, with 17 bases between them. The CDR3 covers 15 residues. DNA for the CDR3: TGTGCCAGCAGCCCCGGGTCGTCCTACTACTACGAGCAGTACTTC. It translates to CASSPGSSYYYEQYF.

V and J are TRBV28 and TRBJ1-2; maybe TRBD1 (6 bases). The CDR3 spans 17 residues. Germline CDR1 reads MDHEN; CDR2 reads SYDVKM. Trimming left V 4 bases short and J 2 bases short, with 20 bases between. The CDR3 nucleotides are TGTGCCAGCAGTTCCCCTCCCCCCTTAACAGGGAACTATGGCTACACCTTC. Encoded protein: CASSSPPPLTGNYGYTF.

On this clone: This CDR3 is also generated by other DNA sequences in the sample. The chain has TRBV5-1 and TRBJ2-5; the D is unclear. V was trimmed by 0 bases and J by 5 bases, leaving 8 bases between them. The CDR3 covers 13 residues. The germline CDR1 and CDR2 sequences are SGHRS and YFSETQ. CDR3 sequence reads: CASSLAGGETQYF. In DNA form, the CDR3 reads TGCGCCAGCAGCTTGGCCGGCGGTGAGACCCAGTACTTC.

V gene TRBV27 combines with J gene TRBJ2-1, with TRBD1 matching 7 bases. V was pared by 2 bases and J by 0 bases, with 7 bases of the junction left unmatched. CDR1 is MNHEY, CDR2 SMNVEV, per germline (reference sequence). The CDR3 totals 17 residues. In DNA, the CDR3 is TGTGCCAGCAGTTTACAGAGGACAGGACGCTCCTACAATGAGCAGTTCTTC. This gives the protein CASSLQRTGRSYNEQFF.

This chain links TRBV18 with TRBJ1-2, with D possibly TRBD1 on 5 matching bases. The CDR3 contains 17 residues. The V end lost 4 bases, the J end lost 4 bases, and 22 bases lay between the germline ends. Germline values: CDR1 KGHSH, CDR2 LQKENI. The CDR3 DNA follows: TGTGCCAGCTCACGGGGGGGGACGGACACCGCTGCCTATGGCTACACCTTC. Its translation: CASSRGGTDTAAYGYTF.

The rearrangement uses TRBV5-1 and TRBJ1-1; maybe TRBD1 (6 bases). CDR1 and CDR2 from the germline V gene are SGHRS and YFSETQ. Trimming cost V 0 bases and J 10 bases, with 10 bases left between them. This CDR3 is built from 12 residues. The CDR3 spells CASSLGEGGAFF. The CDR3 nucleotides read TGCGCCAGCAGCTTGGGTGAAGGGGGAGCTTTCTTT.

This chain connects TRBV30 to TRBJ2-3, with D perhaps TRBD1 or TRBD2 (5 bases each). Trimming took 0 bases from V and 0 from J, leaving 10 bases between them. The CDR3 is made up of 15 amino acids. Germline loops: CDR1 GTSNPN, CDR2 SVGIG (reference sequence). The CDR3 DNA sequence: TGTGCCTGGAGTGTCCAAGGGACCAGCACAGATACGCAGTATTTT. The encoded protein is CAWSVQGTSTDTQYF.

The CDR3 sequence is CASSQLSYNSPLHF. CDR3 coding DNA: TGCGCCAGCAGCCAACTCTCCTATAATTCACCCCTCCACTTT. The rearrangement joins TRBV5-1 to TRBJ1-6; D not certain. This CDR3 is 14 amino acids long. Trimming stripped 4 bases from V and 0 bases from J, with 5 bases between. Germline lookup yields CDR1 SGHRS and CDR2 YFSETQ.

The chain recombines TRBV3-1 (or the pseudogene TRBV3-2) with TRBJ2-1, with D perhaps TRBD2 (6 bases). Trimming took 0 bases from V and 12 from J, leaving 12 bases between them. The CDR3 loop spans 13 amino acids. Per germline, CDR1 LGHDT and CDR2 YNNKEL (reference sequence). The CDR3 here is CASSQDTRERQFF. CDR3 DNA sequence: TGTGCCAGCAGCCAAGATACTCGGGAGAGGCAGTTCTTC.

The gene calls are TRBV2 and TRBJ1-2; no reliable D call. The CDR3 covers 14 residues. The germline V gene encodes CDR1 SNHLY and CDR2 FYNNEI. The V gene lost 6 bases and the J gene lost 0 bases, with 11 bases spanning the gap. The CDR3 sequence is CASRTTEANYGYTF. Here the CDR3 DNA reads TGTGCCAGCAGAACGACGGAGGCTAACTATGGCTACACCTTC.

The rearrangement links TRBV7-6 to TRBJ2-7; 7 bases fit TRBD2. The CDR3 runs to 16 residues. The V gene's germline CDR1 is SGHVS and CDR2 FNYEAQ. The J segment lost 6 bases and the V segment lost 0 bases, leaving 11 bases of the junction unmatched. The CDR3 DNA reads as TGTGCCAGCAGCTTAGCAGGGCAGGGAGGGCGGCGCGAGCAGTACTTC. Translating gives CASSLAGQGGRREQYF.

The V call is TRBV18, the J call TRBJ1-1, with 10 bases identical to TRBD1. Germline V lookup: CDR1 KGHSH, CDR2 LQKENI. This CDR3 is 15 amino acids long. V was clipped by 2 bases and J by 5 bases; unmatched bases: 5. The CDR3 bases are TGTGCCAGCTCACCAGTGACAGGGGGCTCGACTGAAGCTTTCTTT. It yields the protein CASSPVTGGSTEAFF.

This chain connects TRBV7-3 to TRBJ2-3, with D possibly being TRBD2 (5 bases). Germline V gives CDR1 SGHTA, CDR2 FQGTGA. Trimming took 5 bases from V and 6 from J, leaving 18 bases between them. This CDR3 has 15 amino acids. CDR3 nucleotides: TGTGCCAGCAGCCCCTCGGCTGACCGGAGGGATACGCAGTATTTT. Translating it yields CASSPSADRRDTQYF.

This clone was counted between two and nine times. V and J are TRBV5-8 and TRBJ1-1; 7 bases line up with TRBD1. Germline CDR1 reads SGHTS; CDR2 reads YDEGEE. CDR3 length: 16 amino acids. V shed 6 bases and J 5 bases; nucleotides not matched to a gene: 16. This CDR3 is CASTRTGVSLWTEAFF. CDR3 nucleotide sequence: TGTGCCAGCACCCGAACAGGGGTCTCGTTATGGACTGAAGCTTTCTTT.

The gene calls are TRBV9 and TRBJ2-2; 9 nucleotides align to TRBD2. V lost 4 bases and J lost 5; bases outside the gene matches: 9. The CDR3 covers 16 residues. Germline CDR1 is SGDLS and CDR2 is YYNGEE. CDR3 protein: CASSSPLAGRTGELFF. In nucleotides, the CDR3 is TGTGCCAGCAGCTCCCCCCTAGCGGGACGTACCGGGGAGCTGTTTTTT.

This clone was recorded once. The chain employs TRBV3-1 (or the pseudogene TRBV3-2) and TRBJ2-1; maybe TRBD1 (5 bases). Trimming cost V 6 bases and J 7 bases, with 13 bases left between them. CDR3 length: 13 residues. Germline V gene data show CDR1 as LGHDT and CDR2 as YNNKEL (reference sequence). In DNA, the CDR3 is TGTGCCAGCAGAGAAGGTCAGGGAAATGAGCAGTTCTTC. Encoded protein: CASREGQGNEQFF.

This clone was counted between two and nine times. The CDR3 sequence: CAWSKQGARDTEAFF. The CDR3 bases are TGTGCCTGGAGTAAACAGGGGGCTAGGGACACTGAAGCTTTCTTT. This chain links TRBV30 with TRBJ1-1, with 9 bases that match TRBD1. The V and J ends lost 2 bases and 3 bases, in that order; junction bases with no gene match: 7. The CDR3 runs 15 residues. Germline V gene sequence: CDR1 GTSNPN, CDR2 SVGIG (reference sequence).

This chain joins TRBV6-5 and TRBJ2-2; no firm D call. Trimming took 10 bases from V and 2 from J, leaving 14 bases between them. Looked up from germline, CDR1 is MNHEY and CDR2 is SVGAGI. This CDR3 is built from 14 residues. The CDR3 sequence is CATKQALNTGELFF. DNA of the CDR3: TGTGCCACCAAGCAGGCCCTCAACACCGGGGAGCTGTTTTTT.

This clone was recorded once. The chain links TRBV6-5 to TRBJ2-4; D possibly uses TRBD1 or TRBD2 (6 bases each). With 6 bases removed from V and 8 bases from J, the gap between germline ends came to 17 bases. CDR1 and CDR2 from the germline V gene are MNHEY and SVGAGI. The CDR3 length is 14 residues. The CDR3 protein is CASRTPGARDIQYF. The CDR3 coding sequence is TGTGCCAGCAGAACCCCGGGGGCAAGAGACATTCAGTACTTC.

This chain joins TRBV5-1 and TRBJ2-5, with a possible D match to TRBD2 (5 bases). CDR3 length: 14 amino acids. The germline gives CDR1 SGHRS, CDR2 YFSETQ. Between the trimmed V and J ends, which lost 5 bases and 2 bases, there was a span of 13 bases. The CDR3 spells CASRWLGSQETQYF. DNA for the CDR3: TGCGCCAGCAGATGGTTAGGGAGTCAAGAGACCCAGTACTTC. Complete variable domain (other parts from reference TRBV5-1 and TRBJ2-5): KAGVTQTPRYLIKTRGQQVTLSCSPISGHRSVSWYQQTPGQGLQFLFEYFSETQRNKGNFPGRFSGRQFSNSRSEMNVSTLELGDSALYLCASRWLGSQETQYFGPGTRLLVL.

The V and J genes are TRBV4-1 and TRBJ1-2; the D gene is possibly TRBD1 (5 bases). The CDR3 length is 14 residues. V was trimmed by 1 base and J by 4 bases, leaving 10 bases between them. Germline V CDR1 and CDR2: MGHRA, YSYEKL. Written as DNA, the CDR3 is TGCGCCAGCAGCCAAGTCCCGGGGACCTATGGCTACACCTTC. It encodes CASSQVPGTYGYTF.

The chain uses TRBV7-2 and TRBJ2-3; D remains unclear. CDR3 length equals 13 residues. Germline V gene data show CDR1 as SGHTA and CDR2 as FQGNSA. V lost 5 bases and J lost 3, with 9 bases in between. CDR3 nucleotide sequence: TGTGCCAGCAGCCTCGACTGGACAGATACGCAGTATTTT. Translated: CASSLDWTDTQYF.

This sequence joins TRBV24-1 and TRBJ1-5; tentative D call: TRBD1 (6 bases). V lost 2 bases to trimming and J lost 6 bases, with 19 bases between them. This CDR3 region has 17 residues. Germline assignment: CDR1 KGHDR and CDR2 SFDVKD. For the CDR3, the DNA is TGTGCCACCAGTGATTCCCGTGGACAGCCGGCGGGTCAGCCCCAGCATTTT. Translating gives CATSDSRGQPAGQPQHF.

The chain is built from TRBV19 and TRBJ2-1, with unresolved D. The V and J ends lost 3 bases and 6 bases respectively, with 9 bases between them. Germline V gene sequence: CDR1 LNHDA, CDR2 SQIVND (reference sequence). The CDR3 totals 13 residues. CDR3 sequence reads: CASSISLVNEQFF. The DNA for the CDR3 is TGTGCCAGTAGTATTAGCCTAGTCAATGAGCAGTTCTTC. Full variable domain (remainder filled in from reference TRBV19 and TRBJ2-1): DGGITQSPKYLFRKEGQNVTLSCEQNLNHDAMYWYRQDPGQGLRLIYYSQIVNDFQKGDIAEGYSVSREKKESFPLTVTSAQKNPTAFYLCASSISLVNEQFFGPGTRLTVL.